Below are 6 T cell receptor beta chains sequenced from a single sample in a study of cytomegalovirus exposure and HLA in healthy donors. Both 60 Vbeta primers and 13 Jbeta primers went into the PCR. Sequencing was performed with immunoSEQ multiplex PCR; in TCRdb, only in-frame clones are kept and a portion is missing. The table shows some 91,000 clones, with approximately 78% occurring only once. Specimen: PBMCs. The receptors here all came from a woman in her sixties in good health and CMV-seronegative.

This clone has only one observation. The CDR3 reads CASSQDEGQTYQPQHF. The CDR3 DNA reads as TGCGCCAGCAGCCAAGATGAAGGACAGACGTATCAGCCCCAGCATTTT. The rearrangement joins TRBV4-1 to TRBJ1-5; TRBD1 is a possible D gene (6 bases). Germline V gene sequence: CDR1 MGHRA, CDR2 YSYEKL. Trimming pared 0 bases from V and 5 bases from J, leaving 14 bases between. The CDR3 is 16 residues long.

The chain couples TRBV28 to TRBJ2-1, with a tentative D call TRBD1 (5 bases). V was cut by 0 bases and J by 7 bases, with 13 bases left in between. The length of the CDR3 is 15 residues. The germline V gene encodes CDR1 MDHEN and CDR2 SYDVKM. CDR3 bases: TGTGCCAGCAGTTTATGGGCTACAGGTAGGAATGAGCAGTTCTTC. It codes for CASSLWATGRNEQFF.

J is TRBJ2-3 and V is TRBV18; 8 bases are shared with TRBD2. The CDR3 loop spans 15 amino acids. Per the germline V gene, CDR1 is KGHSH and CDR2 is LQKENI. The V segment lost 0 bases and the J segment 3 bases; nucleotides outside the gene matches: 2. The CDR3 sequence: CASSPPGLVTDTQYF. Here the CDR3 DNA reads TGTGCCAGCTCACCACCGGGACTAGTGACAGATACGCAGTATTTT.

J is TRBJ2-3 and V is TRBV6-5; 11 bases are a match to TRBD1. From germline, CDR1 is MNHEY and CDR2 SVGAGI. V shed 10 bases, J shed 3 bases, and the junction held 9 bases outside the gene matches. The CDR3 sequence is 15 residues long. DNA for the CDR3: TGTGCCACCCGCGTGTGGGACAGGGGGACAGATACGCAGTATTTT. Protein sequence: CATRVWDRGTDTQYF.

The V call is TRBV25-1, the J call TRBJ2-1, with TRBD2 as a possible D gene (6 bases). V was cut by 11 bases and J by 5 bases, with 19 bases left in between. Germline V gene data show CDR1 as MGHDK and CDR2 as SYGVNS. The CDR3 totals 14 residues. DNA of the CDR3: TGTGCCTCCGCTAGGTACGGGACTCACAATGAGCAGTTCTTC. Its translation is CASARYGTHNEQFF. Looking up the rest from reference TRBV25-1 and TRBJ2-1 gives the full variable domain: EADIYQTPRYLVIGTGKKITLECSQTMGHDKMYWYQQDPGMELHLIHYSYGVNSTEKGDLSSESTVSRIRTEHFPLTLESARPSHTSQYLCASARYGTHNEQFFGPGTRLTVL.

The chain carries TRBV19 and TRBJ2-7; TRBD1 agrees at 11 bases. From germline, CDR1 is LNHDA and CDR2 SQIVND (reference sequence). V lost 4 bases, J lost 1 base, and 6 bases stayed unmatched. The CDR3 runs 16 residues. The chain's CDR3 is CASSTFGQGASYEQYF. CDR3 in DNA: TGTGCCAGTAGTACCTTTGGACAGGGGGCATCCTACGAGCAGTACTTC.